The clone carrying this T cell receptor beta chain was recorded many times. Its antigen remains unknown. This entry belongs to a study of regulatory T cells in long-lasting Graves disease. General observations from the study: Preferential use of TRBV28, TRBJ1-2 and TRBJ2-5 was seen in persistent disease.

Described time point: newly diagnosed GD, antithyroid drugs for less than 3 months. The TCR library was made from RNA that had been extracted from PBMCs in TRIzol. American Thyroid Association guidelines defined Graves' disease diagnosis. The CDR3 has 16 amino acids. The ends were cut back, 0 bases at V and 1 base at J, with 13 bases in the middle. CDR1 and CDR2 (germline): DFQATT, SNEGSKA (reference sequence). Construction of TCR beta libraries relied on iRepertoire HTBI primers and on Arm-PCR targeting CDR3 regions. Via MiXCR, TCRdb re-called the multiplex PCR reads, giving one row per CDR3 protein. The sample contains over 500,000 distinct CDR3 sequences, roughly 16% of which appear only once. These data also formed part of another study, on T cells in Graves' hyperthyroidism and ophthalmopathy. From that study: Blood also held most thyroid clonotypes expanded beyond 0.001.

The clonotype was recovered from a woman in her thirties with Graves disease. The V and J genes are TRBV20-1 and TRBJ1-5, with D possibly matching TRBD1 (6 bases). The sample consisted of peripheral blood mononuclear cells (PBMCs), taken at new diagnosis, from a patient treated with antithyroid drugs. CDR3 bases: TGCAGTGCTAGAGATCCGCCGGACAGAAGCAATCAGCCCCAGCATTTT. Protein: CSARDPPDRSNQPQHF.